One T cell receptor (beta chain) is described in this entry. This specimen belongs to a study of CD8 T cells in Susac syndrome. V was clipped by 0 bases and J by 4 bases; unmatched bases: 5. In germline, CDR1 is SGHDT, CDR2 YYEEEE. The CDR3 is 15 residues long. cDNA came from approximately 0.5 to 1 ug RNA primed by random hexamers. TCRdb independently ran MiXCR on the immunoSEQ multiplex PCR reads; one entry per CDR3 protein. The repertoire holds 250,000 to 300,000 distinct CDR3 sequences, with around 85% as singletons. The sequencing sample was made of CD8+ T cells from PBMCs. This sequence joins TRBV5-6 and TRBJ2-5; 8 bases map to TRBD2. The receptor comes from a human donor with multiple sclerosis. CDR3 amino acids: CASSLASGSAETQYF. The CDR3 DNA reads as TGTGCCAGCAGCTTGGCAAGCGGGAGTGCAGAGACCCAGTACTTC.